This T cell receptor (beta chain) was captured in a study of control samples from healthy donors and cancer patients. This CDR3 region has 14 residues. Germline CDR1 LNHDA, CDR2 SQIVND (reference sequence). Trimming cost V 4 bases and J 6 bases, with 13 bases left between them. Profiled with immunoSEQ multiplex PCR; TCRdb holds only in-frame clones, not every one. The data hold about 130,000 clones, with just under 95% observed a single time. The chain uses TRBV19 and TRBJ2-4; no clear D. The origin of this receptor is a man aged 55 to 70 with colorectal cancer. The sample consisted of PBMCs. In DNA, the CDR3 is TGTGCCAGTAGTACCCGGGTTGTGGGAAACATTCAGTACTTC. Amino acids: CASSTRVVGNIQYF.